The 27 T cell receptor beta chains below come from one sample, sequenced in a study of T cells in Graves' hyperthyroidism and ophthalmopathy. TCR beta CDR3 sequences were amplified from RNA transcripts. The HTBI primer set was used in a first-round RT-PCR of the TCR CDR3. One entry per CDR3 protein, called by TCRdb with MiXCR from the multiplex PCR reads. In the table there are under 300,000 distinct CDR3 sequences, around a quarter of which are singletons. The sequencing input was blood. The receptors here all came from a man between 35 and 55 years old with Graves' hyperthyroidism that later progressed to Graves' ophthalmopathy.

This clonotype was seen repeatedly, ten times or more. The chain combines TRBV24-1 with TRBJ1-3; no reliable D call. CDR1 and CDR2 from the germline V gene are KGHDR and SFDVKD. V was trimmed by 9 bases and J by 2 bases, leaving 16 bases between them. CDR3 size: 15 residues. The CDR3 here is CATPFRTGTGNTIYF. In DNA, the CDR3 is TGTGCCACCCCCTTCAGGACTGGTACTGGAAACACCATATATTTT.

Many counts were recorded for this clonotype. Written as DNA, the CDR3 is TGCAGTGCTAGGCCGACAGGCCTTTCCTACGAGCAGTACTTC. Encoded protein: CSARPTGLSYEQYF. The chain carries TRBV20-1 and TRBJ2-7; weak D call: TRBD1 (6 bases). Per the germline V gene, CDR1 is DFQATT and CDR2 is SNEGSKA (reference sequence). This CDR3 has 14 residues. V lost 3 bases and J 1 base, leaving 13 bases between the germline ends.

Many counts were recorded for this clonotype. This chain links TRBV9 with TRBJ2-3; maybe TRBD1 (6 bases). CDR3 length: 14 amino acids. V lost 3 bases, J lost 3 bases, and 11 bases lay in between. The germline V gene has CDR1 SGDLS and CDR2 YYNGEE. CDR3: CASSAQGITDTQYF. The CDR3 nucleotides are TGTGCCAGCAGCGCACAGGGAATAACAGATACGCAGTATTTT.

This clonotype was seen ten or more times. The V call is TRBV7-9, the J call TRBJ1-1, with 7 bases that match TRBD1. The germline V gene encodes CDR1 SEHNR and CDR2 FQNEAQ (reference sequence). The CDR3 consists of 15 residues. Trimming at V came to 3 bases and at J to 1 base, leaving 5 bases not matched to a gene. Here the CDR3 reads CASSFFGTENTEAFF. The CDR3 region has the DNA TGTGCCAGCAGCTTCTTTGGGACAGAGAACACTGAAGCTTTCTTT.

This clonotype has at least ten counts. The chain combines TRBV28 with TRBJ1-5, with 8 bases identical to TRBD1. The V gene end was trimmed by 5 bases and the J gene end by 2 bases; junction bases not matched to a gene: 5. This CDR3 is 15 amino acids long. The germline gives CDR1 MDHEN, CDR2 SYDVKM. Here the CDR3 reads CASSMTGEGNQPQHF. In DNA, the CDR3 is TGTGCCAGCAGTATGACAGGGGAGGGCAATCAGCCCCAGCATTTT.

This clonotype was recorded at least ten times. The gene calls are TRBV28 and TRBJ2-5; weak D call: TRBD2 (5 bases). Germline CDR1 is MDHEN and CDR2 is SYDVKM. This CDR3 spans 13 amino acids. Trimming took off 7 bases at V and 5 bases at J, with 14 bases between the two ends. CDR3: CASKGGRGETQYF. CDR3 in DNA: TGTGCCAGCAAAGGCGGAAGAGGGGAGACCCAGTACTTC.

In this sample, this clonotype turned up many times. This chain connects TRBV6-5 to TRBJ1-2; TRBD1 is a possible D gene (6 bases). Germline CDR1 reads MNHEY; CDR2 reads SVGAGI. Trimming cost V 2 bases and J 7 bases, with 11 bases left between them. The CDR3 sequence is 13 residues long. This chain's CDR3 is CASSYTTGTGYTF. The CDR3 DNA is TGTGCCAGCAGTTACACCACAGGGACTGGCTACACCTTC.

The genes are TRBV7-3 and TRBJ2-5; the D gene is possibly TRBD2 (6 bases). The CDR3 has 15 amino acids. Trimming left V 6 bases short and J 5 bases short, with 19 bases between. Germline V gene data show CDR1 as SGHTA and CDR2 as FQGTGA. CDR3 in amino acids: CASSSRRRDVETQYF. The CDR3 region has the DNA TGTGCCAGCAGTTCCCGGAGGCGGGATGTGGAGACCCAGTACTTC.

This clonotype was counted many times. This CDR3 reads CAGGDRYGYTF. CDR3 coding DNA: TGTGCCGGGGGAGACCGGTATGGCTACACCTTC. The chain recombines TRBV12-3 or TRBV12-4 with TRBJ1-2, with D tentatively TRBD1 (5 bases). The V and J ends lost 11 bases and 5 bases respectively, with 12 bases between them. This CDR3 is built from 11 residues.

This clonotype was detected only a few times. Written as DNA, the CDR3 is TGTGCCAGCAGCCAGTCCGACCGTAACGAGCAGTACTTC. It translates to CASSQSDRNEQYF. This sequence joins TRBV3-1 and TRBJ2-7; no clear D. The V end lost 3 bases, the J end lost 5 bases, and 11 bases lay between the germline ends. The CDR3 runs to 13 residues. Germline CDR1 is LGHDT and CDR2 is YNNKEL (reference sequence).

This clonotype was recorded many times. DNA for the CDR3: TGTGCCAGCAGCTCACAACAGGGGGCTGGCACTGAAGCTTTCTTT. This translates into CASSSQQGAGTEAFF. The chain carries TRBV7-9 and TRBJ1-1, with 9 bases lining up with TRBD1. The CDR3 is 15 amino acids. The junction had 7 bases not matched to a gene; V was cut back by 4 bases and J by 4 bases. The germline V gene encodes CDR1 SEHNR and CDR2 FQNEAQ (reference sequence).

The chain has TRBV25-1 and TRBJ2-7; 9 nucleotides agree with TRBD1. The CDR3 extends over 16 amino acids. Trimming removed 7 bases from V and 5 bases from J; junction bases left unmatched: 15. CDR1 MGHDK and CDR2 SYGVNS come from the germline V gene. In nucleotides, the CDR3 is TGTGCCAGCAACGACCGGGACAGGGATTATAAGGACGAGCAGTACTTC. Protein product: CASNDRDRDYKDEQYF.

This rearrangement joins TRBV28 to TRBJ2-4; D gene unclear. The V end lost 7 bases, the J end lost 5 bases, and 12 bases lay between the germline ends. The CDR3 covers 13 residues. CDR1 is MDHEN and CDR2 is SYDVKM in the germline V gene. The CDR3 reads CASTPTAENIQYF. The CDR3 DNA reads TGTGCCAGCACCCCTACGGCCGAAAACATTCAGTACTTC.

This clonotype came up many times. The chain links TRBV7-2 to TRBJ2-2; D is perhaps TRBD2 (5 bases). This CDR3 has 15 residues. Per germline, CDR1 SGHTA and CDR2 FQGNSA. The V and J ends lost 3 bases and 3 bases respectively, with 11 bases between them. In DNA, the CDR3 is TGTGCCAGCAGCTTCCAAGGGCGGGACACCGGGGAGCTGTTTTTT. Translation: CASSFQGRDTGELFF.

In this sample, this clonotype turned up many times. The rearrangement links TRBV27 to TRBJ2-7; TRBD2 is a possible D gene (7 bases). The V gene lost 6 bases and the J gene lost 1 base, with 16 bases spanning the gap. CDR1 MNHEY and CDR2 SMNVEV come from the germline V gene (reference sequence). This CDR3 comprises 15 residues. In DNA, the CDR3 is TGTGCCAGCAGGGGGGGGGCAGGAAGATCCTACGAGCAGTACTTC. Its translation: CASRGGAGRSYEQYF.

This clonotype turned up a few times. V and J are TRBV20-1 and TRBJ2-7, with TRBD2 matching 10 bases. Per germline, CDR1 DFQATT and CDR2 SNEGSKA (reference sequence). There are 15 residues in the CDR3. Unmatched junction bases numbered 7, after V lost 4 bases and J lost 1 base. The CDR3 sequence: CSAKPLAGVSYEQYF. The CDR3 coding sequence is TGCAGTGCTAAACCTCTAGCGGGAGTGTCCTACGAGCAGTACTTC.

This clonotype was picked up many times. The chain recombines TRBV7-8 with TRBJ2-4; D not certain. V lost 2 bases and J lost 0, with 5 bases in between. Germline V lookup: CDR1 SGHVS, CDR2 FQNEAQ. The CDR3 runs 14 residues. As DNA, the CDR3 is TGTGCCAGCAGCTTATTCCTAGCCAAAAACATTCAGTACTTC. It is translated as CASSLFLAKNIQYF.

There are many counts of this clonotype. The chain carries TRBV10-3 and TRBJ2-7; 9 positions match TRBD1. Germline trimming cut 6 bases from V and 3 bases from J; bases unmatched to any gene: 12. Per the germline V gene, CDR1 is ENHRY and CDR2 is SYGVKD. There are 16 residues in the CDR3. CDR3 loop: CAISEIPGQGYYEQYF. CDR3 nucleotide sequence: TGTGCCATCAGCGAAATCCCGGGACAGGGTTACTACGAGCAGTACTTC.

The table lists this clonotype with many counts. The chain is built from TRBV12-3 or TRBV12-4 and TRBJ2-2; D call uncertain. V lost 7 bases and J 2 bases, leaving 23 bases between the germline ends. There are 18 residues in the CDR3. CDR3 sequence: CASKFKEPNRPNTGELFF. The CDR3 DNA reads as TGTGCCAGCAAATTTAAAGAACCCAACCGGCCCAACACCGGGGAGCTGTTTTTT.

This clonotype has at least ten counts. The genes are TRBV18 and TRBJ1-2; tentatively, D is TRBD1 (5 bases). Germline CDR1 KGHSH, CDR2 LQKENI. CDR3 size: 15 residues. V was clipped by 0 bases and J by 5 bases, with 13 bases between them. The CDR3 loop reads CASSPPGESGYGYTF. The CDR3 DNA sequence: TGTGCCAGCTCACCACCAGGGGAAAGCGGGTATGGCTACACCTTC.

This clonotype was seen at least ten times. The V call is TRBV6-5, the J call TRBJ2-6, with D possibly matching TRBD2 (5 bases). CDR1 is MNHEY and CDR2 is SVGAGI in the germline V gene. The CDR3 is 15 amino acids. V was clipped by 2 bases and J by 0 bases, with 5 bases between them. DNA of the CDR3: TGTGCCAGCAGTTACGGGAGCTCTGGGGCCAACGTCCTGACTTTC. It translates to CASSYGSSGANVLTF.

There are many counts of this clonotype. The CDR3 spells CATQGNLNYGYTF. CDR3 DNA sequence: TGTGCCACACAGGGGAATCTTAACTATGGCTACACCTTC. This chain joins TRBV6-1 and TRBJ1-2; 7 positions match TRBD1. The trim removed 10 bases at V and 1 base at J, leaving 6 bases unmatched. Looked up from germline, CDR1 is MNHNS and CDR2 is SASEGT. This CDR3 has 13 amino acids.

In this sample, this clonotype turned up many times. The chain has TRBV30 and TRBJ2-7; 8 nucleotides align to TRBD1. J lost 3 bases, V lost 0 bases, and 10 bases had no gene match. This CDR3 region has 16 residues. Germline lookup yields CDR1 GTSNPN and CDR2 SVGIG (reference sequence). For the CDR3, the DNA is TGTGCCTGGAGTGTAAGGGGTGGGACAGGTGGCTACGAGCAGTACTTC. Its protein is CAWSVRGGTGGYEQYF.

In its sample, this clonotype was seen many times. The J gene is TRBJ2-7, the V gene TRBV11-2; D ambiguous. Germline assignment: CDR1 SGHAT and CDR2 FQNNGV. Trimming removed 2 bases from V and 2 bases from J, with 16 bases in between. CDR3 length: 16 amino acids. CDR3 loop: CASSLMIPGSTYEQYF. The CDR3 nucleotides are TGTGCCAGCAGCTTAATGATTCCAGGAAGTACCTACGAGCAGTACTTC.

In this sample, this clonotype turned up many times. V and J are TRBV28 and TRBJ1-2; weak D call: TRBD1 (5 bases). The CDR3 is 13 residues long. Germline values: CDR1 MDHEN, CDR2 SYDVKM. The V gene lost 6 bases and the J gene lost 5 bases, with 13 bases spanning the gap. CDR3 sequence: CASREGRPYGYTF. The DNA of the CDR3 is TGTGCCAGCAGAGAGGGGCGGCCTTATGGCTACACCTTC.

The chain combines TRBV27 with TRBJ2-7, with 12 bases identical to TRBD1. Germline V CDR1 and CDR2: MNHEY, SMNVEV (reference sequence). Germline trimming cut 7 bases from V and 5 bases from J; bases unmatched to any gene: 15. This CDR3 is 17 amino acids long. The CDR3 coding sequence is TGTGCCAGCACCAACGCAGCCCGGGACAGGGGGCCTCACGAGCAGTACTTC. Translating it yields CASTNAARDRGPHEQYF.

This clonotype was recorded once. The J gene is TRBJ1-1, the V gene TRBV30, with a tentative D call TRBD1 (6 bases). Per germline, CDR1 GTSNPN and CDR2 SVGIG (reference sequence). V was trimmed by 2 bases and J by 1 base, leaving 11 bases between them. CDR3 length: 14 residues. The CDR3 region is CAWSFGQSNTEAFF. The CDR3 nucleotides are TGTGCCTGGAGTTTTGGACAGTCGAACACTGAAGCTTTCTTT.